One TCR beta chain is described in this entry. Its antigen remains unknown. All the people who gave samples were healthy bone marrow donors. In the PCR, 60 Vbeta and 13 Jbeta primers were used. Profiling relied on immunoSEQ multiplex PCR, and the TCRdb table lists in-frame clones only, not all of them. Among approximately 74,000 clones, over 70% were seen once, and the ten largest hold about 8.3%. These data come from a study of cytomegalovirus exposure and HLA in healthy donors. Study-level findings and limits: CMV antigen specificity of a few CMV-associated chains was confirmed in vitro. The productive fraction for most TCR beta V segments was about 87% or about 30% in an earlier analysis.

Germline CDR1 reads SGHDT; CDR2 reads YYEEEE. Between the trimmed V and J ends, which lost 0 bases and 1 base, there was a span of 10 bases. The CDR3 loop spans 16 amino acids. Sequenced material: PBMCs. The sequence was obtained from a man aged 55 to 70 in good health and CMV-seropositive. This chain links TRBV5-6 with TRBJ2-2; possible D gene TRBD1, 6 bases. CDR3 protein: CASSLVTGQNTGELFF. The CDR3 DNA reads as TGTGCCAGCAGCTTGGTTACAGGGCAGAACACCGGGGAGCTGTTTTTT.